The clone carrying this TCR beta chain was seen a few times. Its antigen is currently unknown. Other DNA sequences in this sample translate to the same CDR3. Trimming removed 2 bases from V and 2 bases from J, with 6 bases in between. The CDR3 spans 13 residues. Per germline, CDR1 KGHSH and CDR2 LQKENI. This sample stems from a study of shared clonotypes between healthy human individuals. Study-level results: The naive CD4 repertoires of four donors were compared, and around 4.7% of clonotypes were shared. Tissue TCR repertoires likely differ from these blood-only repertoires.

This was a deep-level run. Study processing details: ImmunoSEQ output lacked quality scores and full-length reads, limiting matched filtering. This table comes from immunoSEQ multiplex PCR, and its TCRdb copy is limited to in-frame clones, with some not included. That table gives V, J and clone size, and the DNA gave D and trimming. The sample holds roughly 1,000,000 clones, about four fifths seen once. This clonotype was sampled from a man between 18 and 29 years old in good health. Some clones in this sample may be carry-over from other donors' samples. Sequenced material: memory CD4+ T cells from PBMCs. Subset indicated: CD45RA-negative fraction. This chain uses TRBV18 with TRBJ1-2; possible D gene TRBD1, 6 bases. In DNA, the CDR3 is TGTGCCAGCTCACCAGACAGGAACTATGGCTACACCTTC. Its translation: CASSPDRNYGYTF.